Listed here is a single T cell receptor (beta chain). Read coverage stops 3 residues before the CDR3 terminus; the germline J gene supplies the remainder. The data were produced by immunoSEQ multiplex PCR, yet TCRdb's version contains in-frame clones alone and is incomplete. The sample totals 12,000 to 15,000 clones. In germline, CDR1 is SGHNT, CDR2 YYREEE (reference sequence). V lost 5 bases, J lost 0 bases, and 5 bases stayed unmatched. The CDR3 spans 15 residues. The record originates from a study of Tregs in tolerant kidney transplant recipients. Recipients received nonmyeloablative bone marrow transplants from related graft donors, with transient mixed chimerism.

Sequenced material: CD4+ T cells from blood (PBMCs), taken 12 months after the transplant. The source of this sequence is a human patient who received a combined kidney and bone marrow transplant. A subset of T cells may come from the graft donor. The V call is TRBV5-4, the J call TRBJ2-1, with 7 bases that match TRBD2. CDR3 amino acids: CASRSGGSSYNEQFF. The part of the CDR3 DNA that was read is TGTGCCAGCAGGTCAGGCGGGAGCTCCTACAATGAG.